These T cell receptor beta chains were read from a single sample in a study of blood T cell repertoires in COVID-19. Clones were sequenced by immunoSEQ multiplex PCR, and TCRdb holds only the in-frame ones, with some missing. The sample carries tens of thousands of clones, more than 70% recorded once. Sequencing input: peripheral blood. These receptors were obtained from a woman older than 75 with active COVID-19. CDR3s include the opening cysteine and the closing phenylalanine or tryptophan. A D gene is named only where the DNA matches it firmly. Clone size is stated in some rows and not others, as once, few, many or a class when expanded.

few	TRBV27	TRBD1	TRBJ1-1	CASSPRQGAGTEAFF	TGTGCCAGCAGTCCCAGACAGGGGGCGGGGACTGAAGCTTTCTTT
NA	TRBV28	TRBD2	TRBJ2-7	CASRPSGRADEQYF	TGTGCCAGCAGACCTAGCGGGAGGGCAGACGAGCAGTACTTC
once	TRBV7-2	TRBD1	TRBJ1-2	CASSPKGTAFNYGYTF	TGTGCCAGCAGCCCTAAAGGGACAGCCTTTAACTATGGCTACACCTTC
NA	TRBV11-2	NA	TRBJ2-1	CASSLGQNNEQFF	TGTGCCAGCAGCTTGGGGCAGAACAATGAGCAGTTCTTC
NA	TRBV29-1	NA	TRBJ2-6	CSAESSGANVLTF	TGCAGCGCCGAGAGCTCTGGGGCCAACGTCCTGACTTTC
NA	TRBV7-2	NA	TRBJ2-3	CASSRGPRDTQYF	TGTGCCAGCAGTCGAGGGCCTAGAGATACGCAGTATTTT
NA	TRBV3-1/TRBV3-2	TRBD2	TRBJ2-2	CASSQIKGTSTTGELFF	TGTGCCAGCAGCCAAATAAAGGGGACTAGCACCACCGGGGAGCTGTTTTTT
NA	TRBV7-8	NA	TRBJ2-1	CASSSESSGKQFF	TGTGCCAGCAGCTCGGAAAGTAGCGGTAAGCAGTTCTTC
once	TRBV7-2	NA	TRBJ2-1	CASSLNSWVSYNEQFF	TGTGCCAGCAGCTTAAATAGCTGGGTATCCTACAATGAGCAGTTCTTC
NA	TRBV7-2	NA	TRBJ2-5	CASSLWSQETQYF	TGTGCCAGCAGCTTATGGAGCCAAGAGACCCAGTACTTC
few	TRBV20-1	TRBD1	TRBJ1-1	CSASVRGDTEAFF	TGCAGTGCTAGTGTCAGGGGGGACACTGAAGCTTTCTTT
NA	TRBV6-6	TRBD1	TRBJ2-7	CASSDRGRGAEQYF	TGTGCCAGCAGTGACAGGGGGCGCGGTGCCGAGCAGTACTTC
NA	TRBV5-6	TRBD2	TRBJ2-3	CASSLRAGGADTQYF	TGTGCCAGCAGCTTAAGAGCGGGAGGGGCAGATACGCAGTATTTT
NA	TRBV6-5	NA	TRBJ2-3	CASSYSSADTQYF	TGTGCCAGCAGTTACAGCTCGGCAGATACGCAGTATTTT
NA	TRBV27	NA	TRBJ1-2	CASSLGGGDGYTF	TGTGCCAGCAGTCTGGGTGGAGGGGATGGCTACACCTTC
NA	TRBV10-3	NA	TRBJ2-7	CAISVGSPSYEQYF	TGTGCCATCAGTGTTGGGAGTCCCTCCTACGAGCAGTACTTC
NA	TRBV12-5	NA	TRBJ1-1	CASGVNTHTEAFF	TGTGCTAGTGGCGTAAATACACACACTGAAGCTTTCTTT
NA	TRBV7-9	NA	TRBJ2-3	CASSLGGPGDTQYF	TGTGCCAGCAGCTTAGGAGGGCCTGGAGATACGCAGTATTTT
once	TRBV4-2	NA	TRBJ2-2	CASSQGPQRGTGELFF	TGTGCCAGCAGCCAAGGACCTCAAAGGGGAACCGGGGAGCTGTTTTTT
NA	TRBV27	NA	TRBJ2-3	CASSLGGGRTDTQYF	TGTGCCAGCAGTTTGGGTGGGGGGAGGACAGATACGCAGTATTTT
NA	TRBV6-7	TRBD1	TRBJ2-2	CASSYTSKQGAGTGELFF	TGTGCCAGCAGTTACACAAGTAAACAGGGGGCGGGGACCGGGGAGCTGTTTTTT
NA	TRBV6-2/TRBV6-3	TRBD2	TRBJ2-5	CASSRLAGGGETQYF	TGTGCCAGCAGTCGACTAGCGGGAGGGGGGGAGACCCAGTACTTC
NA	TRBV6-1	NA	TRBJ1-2	CASSEAGGHYGYTF	TGTGCCAGCAGTGAAGCAGGCGGGCACTATGGCTACACCTTC
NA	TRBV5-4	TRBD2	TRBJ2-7	CASSFTSGTSYEQYF	TGTGCCAGCAGCTTTACTAGCGGTACCTCCTACGAGCAGTACTTC
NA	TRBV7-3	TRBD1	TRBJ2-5	CASSSGQGAGETQYF	TGTGCCAGCAGCTCGGGACAGGGGGCAGGAGAGACCCAGTACTTC
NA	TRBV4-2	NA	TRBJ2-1	CASSQAGLTPNNEQFF	TGTGCCAGCAGCCAAGCGGGACTGACACCAAACAATGAGCAGTTCTTC
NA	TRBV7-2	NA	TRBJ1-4	CASSPGHLEKLFF	TGTGCCAGCAGCCCCGGACACCTCGAAAAACTGTTTTTT
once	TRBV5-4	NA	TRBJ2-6	CASSSPLSGANVLTF	TGTGCCAGCAGCTCCCCTTTGTCTGGGGCCAACGTCCTGACTTTC
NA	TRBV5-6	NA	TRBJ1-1	CASSSLWAMNTEAFF	TGTGCCAGCAGCTCCCTATGGGCGATGAACACTGAAGCTTTCTTT
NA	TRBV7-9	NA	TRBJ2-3	CASTTQEGPNTDTQYF	TGTGCCAGCACCACCCAGGAGGGCCCCAACACAGATACGCAGTATTTT
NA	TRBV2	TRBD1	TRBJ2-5	CASIGSLRTGAGETQYF	TGTGCCAGCATTGGGTCCCTCCGGACAGGGGCCGGAGAGACCCAGTACTTC
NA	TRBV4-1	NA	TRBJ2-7	CASSQVSALDSSYEQYF	TGCGCCAGCAGCCAAGTAAGCGCTCTGGACAGCTCCTACGAGCAGTACTTC
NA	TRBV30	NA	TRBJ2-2	CAWSVPGSGELFF	TGTGCCTGGAGTGTACCGGGATCCGGGGAGCTGTTTTTT
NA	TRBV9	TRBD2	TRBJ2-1	CASSSREGSYNEQFF	TGTGCCAGCAGCTCTCGGGAGGGCTCCTACAATGAGCAGTTCTTC
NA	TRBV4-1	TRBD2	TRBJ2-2	CASRPQPGLAGVNTGELFF	TGCGCCAGCAGACCCCAGCCGGGACTAGCGGGGGTGAACACCGGGGAGCTGTTTTTT
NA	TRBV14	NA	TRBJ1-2	CASSAGQATRGYTF	TGTGCCAGCAGCGCGGGGCAGGCGACGAGAGGCTACACCTTC
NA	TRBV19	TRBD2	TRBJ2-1	CASSTTSGQAYNEQFF	TGTGCCAGTAGTACGACTAGCGGCCAAGCCTACAATGAGCAGTTCTTC
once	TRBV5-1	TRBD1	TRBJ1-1	CASSLEGTGVDTEAFF	TGCGCCAGCAGCTTGGAAGGGACAGGGGTAGACACTGAAGCTTTCTTT
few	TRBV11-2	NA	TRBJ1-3	CASSLMSVSYSGNTIYF	TGTGCCAGCAGCTTAATGTCGGTTAGTTACTCTGGAAACACCATATATTTT
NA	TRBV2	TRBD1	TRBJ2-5	CASSPWTGGRETQYF	TGTGCCAGCAGTCCTTGGACAGGGGGCCGAGAGACCCAGTACTTC